The rows below give T cell receptor beta chains drawn from one sample of a study of early T cells in non-severe SARS-CoV-2 infection. TCRdb re-called the 5' RACE reads with MiXCR, one entry per CDR3 protein. Seen here are 30,000 to 40,000 distinct CDR3 sequences, approximately 4.6% observed once, and the top ten hold about 17%. Sequenced input: whole blood. The origin of the receptors is an adult who was a healthcare worker with PCR-confirmed SARS-CoV-2 infection or an uninfected control (not recorded which). Both conserved end residues are part of each CDR3. D genes are given only for firm matches. Rows give clone size only sometimes, using once, few, many, or a class for an expanded clone.

d_call	v_call	j_call	clone_size	cdr3_aa	cdr3_nt
-	TRBV10-3	TRBJ2-7	-	CAISENYEQYF	TGTGCCATCAGTGAGAATTACGAGCAGTACTTC
-	TRBV27	TRBJ2-3	many	CASSYGGDTQYF	TGTGCCAGCAGTTACGGGGGAGATACGCAGTATTTT
-	TRBV5-1	TRBJ1-1	many	CASSLGGNTEAFF	TGTGCCAGCAGCTTAGGGGGGAACACTGAAGCTTTCTTT
-	TRBV20-1	TRBJ2-3	many	CSARDGPDTQYF	TGCAGTGCTAGGGACGGGCCAGATACGCAGTATTTT
-	TRBV12-3/TRBV12-4	TRBJ2-5	many	CASSLRETQYF	TGTGCCAGCAGTTTAAGGGAGACCCAGTACTTC
-	TRBV6-2/TRBV6-3	TRBJ1-1	many	CASSYSYGSEAFF	TGTGCCAGCAGTTACTCGTACGGGAGTGAAGCTTTCTTT
-	TRBV6-1	TRBJ2-7	many	CASSEQFSSYEQYF	TGTGCCAGCAGTGAACAGTTCAGCTCCTACGAGCAGTACTTC
-	TRBV19	TRBJ2-3	few	CASSPFGDTQYF	TGTGCCAGTAGTCCGTTCGGAGATACGCAGTATTTT
TRBD1	TRBV29-1	TRBJ1-1	few	CSVAGGQGALTEAFF	TGCAGCGTTGCGGGGGGACAGGGGGCCCTCACTGAAGCTTTCTTT
-	TRBV12-5	TRBJ2-3	few	CASAPPTDTQYF	TGTGCTAGTGCCCCACCCACAGATACGCAGTATTTT
TRBD1	TRBV10-3	TRBJ1-1	many	CAIRGTGGSTEAFF	TGTGCCATCAGGGGGACAGGGGGAAGCACTGAAGCTTTCTTT
-	TRBV12-3/TRBV12-4	TRBJ2-1	many	CASSFSGRYNEQFF	TGTGCCAGCAGTTTCTCCGGCCGCTACAATGAGCAGTTCTTC
TRBD2	TRBV12-3/TRBV12-4	TRBJ2-1	many	CASSTSGAYNEQFF	TGTGCCAGCAGCACTAGCGGGGCCTACAATGAGCAGTTCTTC
-	TRBV11-2	TRBJ1-4	many	CASSNRDRNEKLFF	TGTGCCAGCAGCAACCGGGACCGGAATGAAAAACTGTTTTTT
-	TRBV7-6	TRBJ1-2	many	CASSKMQGSGYTF	TGTGCCAGCAGTAAGATGCAGGGCTCGGGCTACACCTTC
-	TRBV6-5	TRBJ2-6	many	CASSSTYSGANVLTF	TGTGCCAGCAGTTCCACCTACTCTGGGGCCAACGTCCTGACTTTC
-	TRBV5-1	TRBJ2-7	-	CASSLGTAPRSYEQYF	TGCGCCAGCAGCTTGGGGACAGCCCCTCGCTCCTACGAGCAGTACTTC
-	TRBV12-3/TRBV12-4	TRBJ2-3	-	CASRVGVADTQYF	TGTGCCAGCAGGGTGGGTGTGGCAGATACGCAGTATTTT
-	TRBV5-1	TRBJ2-2	-	CASSFDRRGELFF	TGCGCCAGCAGCTTCGACAGACGCGGGGAGCTGTTTTTT
TRBD1	TRBV2	TRBJ1-2	many	CASSRQGARSNYGYTF	TGTGCCAGCAGCCGACAGGGGGCGCGTTCTAACTATGGCTACACCTTC
TRBD2	TRBV7-2	TRBJ2-1	many	CASSLGLAGGF	TGTGCCAGCAGCTTAGGACTAGCGGGTGGCTTC
TRBD1	TRBV5-1	TRBJ2-2	many	CASSSGQGATGELFF	TGCGCCAGCAGCTCGGGACAGGGGGCCACCGGGGAGCTGTTTTTT
-	TRBV20-1	TRBJ1-1	many	CSARGSGEAFF	TGCAGTGCTAGGGGGAGCGGTGAAGCTTTCTTT
-	TRBV5-1	TRBJ2-3	many	CASSLRDPTDTQYF	TGCGCCAGCAGCTTGAGGGATCCCACAGATACGCAGTATTTT
-	TRBV28	TRBJ2-3	-	CASSNQGPDTQYF	TGTGCCAGCAGCAACCAGGGGCCCGATACGCAGTATTTT
-	TRBV6-2/TRBV6-3	TRBJ2-3	few	CASSLGPTQYF	TGTGCCAGCAGTCTCGGTCCTACGCAGTATTTT
-	TRBV30	TRBJ1-4	-	CAWRQTTNEKLFF	TGTGCCTGGAGACAGACAACTAATGAAAAACTGTTTTTT
-	TRBV11-2	TRBJ1-6	many	CASSLGRALHF	TGTGCCAGCAGCTTGGGTAGGGCCCTCCACTTT
-	TRBV5-6	TRBJ1-2	many	CASSGVAYGYTF	TGTGCCAGCAGCGGGGTGGCCTATGGCTACACCTTC
TRBD2	TRBV14	TRBJ2-1	many	CASSQGSGGGYNEQFF	TGTGCCAGCAGCCAAGGGTCTGGCGGGGGGTACAATGAGCAGTTCTTC
-	TRBV2	TRBJ2-1	-	CASSGSYNEQFF	TGTGCCAGCAGTGGGTCCTACAATGAGCAGTTCTTC
-	TRBV15	TRBJ1-1	-	CATSRDLGIEAFF	TGTGCCACCAGCAGAGATTTGGGGATTGAAGCTTTCTTT
-	TRBV30	TRBJ2-6	many	CAWSRQTGANVLTF	TGTGCCTGGAGCAGACAGACTGGGGCCAACGTCCTGACTTTC
-	TRBV5-4	TRBJ2-3	many	CASSNTGDTQYF	TGTGCCAGCAGTAATACTGGGGATACGCAGTATTTT
TRBD1	TRBV29-1	TRBJ1-1	many	CSVAPTGVDTEAFF	TGCAGCGTTGCCCCGACAGGGGTGGACACTGAAGCTTTCTTT
TRBD1	TRBV6-4	TRBJ2-1	-	CASSPMGDSYEQFF	TGTGCCAGCAGTCCCATGGGGGACAGCTATGAGCAGTTCTTC
-	TRBV6-2/TRBV6-3	TRBJ2-7	many	CASSYGTGVRYEQYF	TGTGCCAGCAGTTACGGCACGGGAGTGAGGTACGAGCAGTACTTC
-	TRBV5-5	TRBJ1-2	many	CASSLGSSNYGYTF	TGTGCCAGCAGCTTGGGGAGCTCTAACTATGGCTACACCTTC
TRBD1	TRBV6-5	TRBJ1-1	many	CASGLTGKRTEAFF	TGTGCCAGCGGGTTGACAGGGAAGCGCACTGAAGCTTTCTTT
TRBD2	TRBV12-3/TRBV12-4	TRBJ2-7	many	CASTWSSGGSYEQYF	TGTGCCAGCACTTGGAGCTCGGGGGGCTCCTACGAGCAGTACTTC
-	TRBV19	TRBJ2-2	many	CASSISSLRRELFF	TGTGCCAGTAGTATCTCTTCGCTCCGTCGGGAGCTGTTTTTT
-	TRBV3-1	TRBJ2-1	few	CASSPLGGKGENEQFF	TGTGCCAGCAGCCCTTTAGGGGGGAAGGGGGAAAATGAGCAGTTCTTC
-	TRBV29-1	TRBJ1-1	many	CSVGLGNTEAFF	TGCAGCGTGGGGTTGGGGAACACTGAAGCTTTCTTT
-	TRBV6-2/TRBV6-3	TRBJ2-1	many	CASSYSGPRGEQFF	TGTGCCAGCAGTTACTCTGGCCCCCGGGGCGAGCAGTTCTTC
TRBD1	TRBV5-1	TRBJ1-1	many	CASSPTRGTEAFF	TGCGCCAGCAGTCCCACCAGGGGGACTGAAGCTTTCTTT
-	TRBV29-1	TRBJ2-7	-	CSVSAGTSSEQYF	TGCAGCGTAAGCGCCGGGACGTCCTCCGAGCAGTACTTC
-	TRBV6-4	TRBJ1-3	few	CAAPGAVSGNTIYF	TGTGCCGCCCCGGGGGCTGTGTCGGGAAACACCATATATTTT
TRBD2	TRBV4-2	TRBJ2-5	-	CASSQVAGVETQYF	TGTGCCAGCAGCCAAGTAGCGGGGGTAGAGACCCAGTACTTC
TRBD2	TRBV5-1	TRBJ2-7	many	CASSPRTSGGEKYEQYF	TGCGCCAGCAGCCCTCGGACTAGCGGGGGGGAAAAATACGAGCAGTACTTC
TRBD2	TRBV7-2	TRBJ2-3	many	CASSLGGGPDTQYF	TGTGCCAGCAGCTTAGGCGGGGGACCAGATACGCAGTATTTT
-	TRBV7-6	TRBJ2-3	many	CASSPFTHTDTQYF	TGTGCCAGCAGCCCCTTTACGCACACAGATACGCAGTATTTT
TRBD2	TRBV10-3	TRBJ2-1	many	CAISPLAGDHNEQFF	TGTGCCATCAGTCCGCTAGCGGGGGACCACAATGAGCAGTTCTTC